This section outlines one TCR beta chain sequence together with its context. The antigen remains unidentified. TCR beta VDJ and CDR3 profiling used genomic DNA as template. TCRdb independently ran MiXCR on the reads; one entry per CDR3 protein. The sample yields about 160,000 distinct CDR3 sequences, over 55% seen once. Patients included in sequencing had previously demonstrated CD8+CD57+ cell expansion by flow cytometry. Severe acquired aplastic anemia was the diagnosis recorded for all patients. Blood samples were obtained from patients who had received no prior therapy. The germline V gene encodes CDR1 MNHNS and CDR2 SASEGT. V trimming: 3 bases; J trimming: 6 bases; junction bases outside the gene matches: 8. The CDR3 sequence is 16 residues long. This sample stems from a study of CD8+CD57+ T cells in acquired aplastic anemia. Findings and caveats of the study: Twenty-nine CD8+ CDR3 sequences were shared between patients and controls.

The chain employs TRBV6-1 and TRBJ2-1; 10 nucleotides match TRBD1. Material: sorted CD4+, CD8+, or CD8+CD57+ T cells (not recorded which) from PBMCs. This clonotype was obtained from a human donor with aplastic anemia. The CDR3 loop reads CASSDKGQGLCNEQFF. CDR3 DNA sequence: TGTGCCAGCAGTGACAAGGGACAGGGGCTCTGCAATGAGCAGTTCTTC.